The 8 T cell receptor beta chains below all came from one sample that was sequenced in a study of beta chain features in type 1 diabetes. The entirety of the isolated RNA underwent reverse transcription, so expressed TCRB transcripts were sequenced. The table came from immunoSEQ multiplex PCR; TCRdb's copy has only in-frame clones and leaves some out. The repertoire holds 200,000 to 250,000 clones, with about 14% as singletons. The sample taken for sequencing was naive CD4+ T cells from blood. Source of these receptors: a woman in her 40s in good health.

The sample holds a few counts of this clone. The V gene is TRBV13, the J gene TRBJ2-7, with unresolved D. Germline V lookup: CDR1 PRHDT, CDR2 FYEKMQ (reference sequence). The V and J ends lost 4 bases and 2 bases respectively, with 21 bases between them. This CDR3 region has 17 residues. DNA of the CDR3: TGTGCCAGCAGCTCCCAGAGGTGGCTCCGAGCCCCCTACGAGCAGTACTTC. Its translation is CASSSQRWLRAPYEQYF.

This clone occurred a few times. The rearrangement joins TRBV2 to TRBJ1-1; tentative D call: TRBD1 (6 bases). Germline loops: CDR1 SNHLY, CDR2 FYNNEI. Between the trimmed V and J ends, which lost 7 bases and 0 bases, there was a span of 15 bases. The length of the CDR3 is 15 residues. Written as DNA, the CDR3 is TGTGCCAGCACCGAACAGGGTTCGGTGAACACTGAAGCTTTCTTT. This sequence encodes CASTEQGSVNTEAFF.

This rearrangement joins TRBV25-1 to TRBJ1-2; no firm D call. The germline CDR1 and CDR2 sequences are MGHDK and SYGVNS. This CDR3 is built from 12 residues. The V end was cut by 1 base, the J end by 3 bases, with 3 bases between. The CDR3 region is CASSESDYGYTF. Written as DNA, the CDR3 is TGTGCCAGCAGTGAATCGGACTATGGCTACACCTTC.

The J gene is TRBJ1-1, the V gene TRBV5-1; 7 bases are shared with TRBD1. The germline CDR1 and CDR2 sequences are SGHRS and YFSETQ. The V segment lost 0 bases and the J segment 7 bases; nucleotides outside the gene matches: 9. The CDR3 extends over 15 amino acids. The CDR3 loop reads CASSLATGDLYEAFF. The CDR3, as DNA: TGCGCCAGCAGCTTGGCTACAGGGGACCTATATGAAGCTTTCTTT. Full variable domain (rest looked up from reference TRBV5-1 and TRBJ1-1): KAGVTQTPRYLIKTRGQQVTLSCSPISGHRSVSWYQQTPGQGLQFLFEYFSETQRNKGNFPGRFSGRQFSNSRSEMNVSTLELGDSALYLCASSLATGDLYEAFFGQGTRLTVV.

The V call is TRBV7-9, the J call TRBJ1-5, with D possibly being TRBD1 (5 bases). The V end was cut by 5 bases, the J end by 1 base, with 9 bases between. The CDR3 sequence is 14 residues long. Germline V gives CDR1 SEHNR, CDR2 FQNEAQ (reference sequence). CDR3 sequence (DNA): TGTGCCAGCAGCCCCCAGGGCAGCAATCAGCCCCAGCATTTT. Encoded protein: CASSPQGSNQPQHF.

This clone has only a few counts. The chain couples TRBV25-1 to TRBJ1-2; maybe TRBD1 (5 bases). The V end lost 5 bases, the J end lost 7 bases, and 8 bases lay between the germline ends. Germline V lookup: CDR1 MGHDK, CDR2 SYGVNS. This CDR3 is built from 11 residues. The CDR3 DNA follows: TGTGCCAGCAGTCGGGGGTTTGGCTACACCTTC. As protein: CASSRGFGYTF.

The rearrangement joins TRBV11-2 to TRBJ1-4, with a tentative D call TRBD1 (6 bases). V was trimmed by 4 bases and J by 8 bases, leaving 17 bases between them. Germline lookup yields CDR1 SGHAT and CDR2 FQNNGV. The length of the CDR3 is 15 residues. CDR3 coding DNA: TGTGCCAGCAGCTCTATCAGGGGATCGGGGGAAAAACTGTTTTTT. This codes for CASSSIRGSGEKLFF.

The V and J genes are TRBV5-4 and TRBJ1-1; D perhaps matches TRBD1 (6 bases). V was cut by 6 bases and J by 2 bases, with 14 bases left in between. CDR1 SGHNT and CDR2 YYREEE come from the germline V gene (reference sequence). This CDR3 contains 14 residues. CDR3 nucleotides: TGTGCCAGCACCTCGGGGACATCAAACACTGAAGCTTTCTTT. Translated: CASTSGTSNTEAFF.